The subject of this entry is one TCR beta chain. This clone appeared once. What antigen it recognizes has not been identified. Base qualities are not provided; no much larger clone lies one nucleotide away. The sample originates from a study of T cell changes during pregnancy in multiple sclerosis (dated by TCRdb to the late 2010s). At the level of the whole study: In women with multiple sclerosis, the researchers looked at how the T cell repertoire shifted as pregnancy progressed.

CDR1 ENHRY and CDR2 SYGVKD are derived from the germline V gene. The CDR3, from cysteine to phenylalanine, totals 16 residues. The retained sequence is limited to the CDR3, 48 bases, with the frame set at the first base. V is pruned by 7 bases and J by 3 bases, leaving 15 bases of the junction without a gene match. The library was obtained by the immunoSEQ multiplex PCR assay. TCRdb holds this immuneACCESS table with in-frame rearrangements only. Some clones are missing; in checked studies, unresolved V genes explain under half, and the rest has no known cause. The sample table records about 15,000 clones; roughly 96% of these occur just once. The ten largest account for under 0.9% of the sample.

Source: peripheral blood, taken in the third trimester of pregnancy. The rearrangement joined TRBV10-3 to TRBJ2-7, with 7 bases aligning to TRBD1. The clonotype comes from a female donor with multiple sclerosis, enrolled in a pregnancy study. The DNA sequence follows: TGTGCCATCACCACATCCGAGGGGGCAGCGATCTACGAGCAGTACTTC. This encodes CAITTSEGAAIYEQYF.